One sample yielded the 23 T cell receptor beta chains listed below, sequenced in a study of patients and donors after allogeneic stem cell transplantation. TCRdb re-called the RT-PCR reads with MiXCR, one entry per CDR3 protein. The table lists 100,000 to 130,000 distinct CDR3 sequences, approximately 35% of them singletons. Material for sequencing was blood, either unsorted or a sorted T cell fraction (not recorded which). The receptors shown here come from a human donor who was either an allogeneic HSCT recipient or a stem cell or donor lymphocyte infusion donor (not recorded which). It is not recorded whose cells these are; they may come from a transplant donor.

This clonotype has a handful of counts. This chain's CDR3 is CASSAHRGFYTF. CDR3 coding DNA: TGTGCCAGCAGTGCCCACAGGGGATTCTACACCTTC. The chain has TRBV12-3 or TRBV12-4 and TRBJ1-2; 7 bases match TRBD1. This CDR3 is 12 amino acids long. Germline trimming cut 5 bases from V and 10 bases from J; bases unmatched to any gene: 7.

This clonotype has a handful of counts. V gene TRBV27 combines with J gene TRBJ1-2, with a possible D match to TRBD1 (6 bases). This CDR3 has 14 amino acids. The V end was cut by 6 bases, the J end by 2 bases, with 13 bases between. Germline loops: CDR1 MNHEY, CDR2 SMNVEV (reference sequence). The CDR3 DNA sequence: TGTGCCAGCAGCCCACAGGGCCTGAACTATGGCTACACCTTC. It translates to CASSPQGLNYGYTF.

This clonotype showed up just a few times. The rearrangement joins TRBV20-1 to TRBJ1-1; D is perhaps TRBD1 (5 bases). Germline lookup yields CDR1 DFQATT and CDR2 SNEGSKA (reference sequence). This CDR3 has 14 residues. V was clipped by 3 bases and J by 0 bases, with 11 bases between them. In DNA, the CDR3 is TGCAGTGCTAGTTCGAGGGGCATGAACACTGAAGCTTTCTTT. This translates into CSASSRGMNTEAFF.

This clonotype has more than one count but fewer than ten. The V call is TRBV5-1, the J call TRBJ2-3; 10 nucleotides agree with TRBD2. The CDR3 spans 17 residues. Germline assignment: CDR1 SGHRS and CDR2 YFSETQ. V lost 0 bases to trimming and J lost 0 bases; unmatched junction nucleotides: 4. The CDR3, as DNA: TGCGCCAGCAGCTTGGCTCTAGCGGGAGCTAGCACAGATACGCAGTATTTT. The encoded protein is CASSLALAGASTDTQYF.

This chain uses TRBV7-9 with TRBJ1-2; D is ambiguous. Germline V gene sequence: CDR1 SEHNR, CDR2 FQNEAQ (reference sequence). The CDR3 consists of 15 residues. The V and J ends lost 1 base and 4 bases respectively, with 13 bases between them. CDR3 loop: CASSLDTLWVYGYTF. As DNA, the CDR3 is TGTGCCAGCAGCTTAGACACTTTGTGGGTCTATGGCTACACCTTC. The whole variable domain, remainder taken from reference TRBV7-9 and TRBJ1-2, is DTGVSQNPRHKITKRGQNVTFRCDPISEHNRLYWYRQTLGQGPEFLTYFQNEAQLEKSRLLSDRFSAERPKGSFSTLEIQRTEQGDSAMYLCASSLDTLWVYGYTFGSGTRLTVV.

The chain joins TRBV7-2 to TRBJ1-2, with 8 positions matching TRBD1. The J segment lost 6 bases and the V segment lost 2 bases, leaving 8 bases of the junction unmatched. The CDR3 consists of 15 residues. Germline CDR1 is SGHTA and CDR2 is FQGNSA. The CDR3 coding sequence is TGTGCCAGCAGCTTAACAGTTGCCAGGGGGCATGGCTACACCTTC. Translating gives CASSLTVARGHGYTF.

This clonotype was picked up many times. The chain has TRBV18 and TRBJ1-1, with D unclear. V was clipped by 1 base and J by 1 base, with 4 bases between them. The CDR3 has 13 residues. Germline CDR1 and CDR2: KGHSH and LQKENI. In DNA, the CDR3 is TGTGCCAGCTCACCACTGGAGAACACTGAAGCTTTCTTT. It translates to CASSPLENTEAFF.

The CDR3 DNA is TGTGCCAGCAGCTCCGAACCCTCCACTGAAGCTTTCTTT. Residues: CASSSEPSTEAFF. The V call is TRBV7-9, the J call TRBJ1-1; D is undetermined. In germline, CDR1 is SEHNR, CDR2 FQNEAQ (reference sequence). CDR3 size: 13 residues. V was pared by 4 bases and J by 4 bases, with 10 bases between. Together with reference TRBV7-9 and TRBJ1-1, the CDR3 gives the full variable domain: DTGVSQNPRHKITKRGQNVTFRCDPISEHNRLYWYRQTLGQGPEFLTYFQNEAQLEKSRLLSDRFSAERPKGSFSTLEIQRTEQGDSAMYLCASSSEPSTEAFFGQGTRLTVV.

The chain combines TRBV7-2 with TRBJ2-1, with TRBD1 identical over 9 bases. This CDR3 contains 17 residues. The J segment lost 4 bases and the V segment lost 5 bases, leaving 12 bases of the junction unmatched. Germline V CDR1 and CDR2: SGHTA, FQGNSA. The CDR3 is CASSAQGAIMVYNEQFF. The CDR3 coding sequence is TGTGCCAGCAGCGCACAGGGGGCAATTATGGTTTACAATGAGCAGTTCTTC.

The genes are TRBV20-1 and TRBJ2-1; D may match TRBD1 or TRBD2 (5 bases each). The CDR3 runs to 13 residues. Trimming stripped 0 bases from V and 6 bases from J, with 9 bases between. CDR1 and CDR2 (germline): DFQATT, SNEGSKA (reference sequence). The CDR3 protein is CSARDVGGNEQFF. The CDR3 nucleotides read TGCAGTGCTAGAGATGTTGGGGGCAATGAGCAGTTCTTC.

This clonotype has ten or more counts. The chain is built from TRBV20-1 and TRBJ1-2; D gene uncertain. V lost 6 bases and J 2 bases, leaving 16 bases between the germline ends. The CDR3 loop spans 14 amino acids. CDR1 and CDR2 (germline): DFQATT, SNEGSKA (reference sequence). CDR3 coding DNA: TGCAGTGCGATAGATCGGGGTCCGAACTATGGCTACACCTTC. Residues: CSAIDRGPNYGYTF.

There are a few counts of this clonotype. The rearrangement links TRBV7-2 to TRBJ1-6, with D hard to call. The ends were cut back, 6 bases at V and 9 bases at J, with 15 bases in the middle. CDR1 is SGHTA and CDR2 is FQGNSA in the germline V gene. The CDR3 is 14 residues long. CDR3 DNA sequence: TGTGCCAGCAGACTTGGACCGAGTGGTTCACCCCTCCACTTT. It specifies CASRLGPSGSPLHF. The full variable domain, its missing parts supplied by reference TRBV7-2 and TRBJ1-6, is GAGVSQSPSNKVTEKGKDVELRCDPISGHTALYWYRQSLGQGLEFLIYFQGNSAPDKSGLPSDRFSAERTGGSVSTLTIQRTQQEDSAVYLCASRLGPSGSPLHFGNGTRLTVT.

This clonotype has just a few counts. This chain links TRBV6-5 with TRBJ1-1; a possible D gene is TRBD1 (6 bases). Germline-derived CDR1 and CDR2 are MNHEY and SVGAGI. The CDR3 has 13 amino acids. V was clipped by 10 bases and J by 0 bases, with 12 bases between them. CDR3 region: CATKSGVNTEAFF. CDR3 bases: TGTGCCACAAAGTCAGGGGTGAACACTGAAGCTTTCTTT.

This chain joins TRBV7-7 and TRBJ2-1, with a tentative D call TRBD1 (6 bases). This CDR3 is built from 13 residues. The germline V gene encodes CDR1 SSHAT and CDR2 FNYEAQ (reference sequence). V was pared by 5 bases and J by 10 bases, with 15 bases between. The CDR3 loop reads CASSPTGSWEQFF. The CDR3 nucleotides are TGTGCCAGCAGCCCCACAGGGTCTTGGGAGCAGTTCTTC.

This clonotype has just a few counts. The rearrangement uses TRBV5-5 and TRBJ2-1; D call uncertain. Trimming pared 4 bases from V and 9 bases from J, leaving 17 bases between. CDR1 and CDR2 (germline): SGHKS, YYEKEE (reference sequence). The CDR3 loop spans 14 amino acids. The CDR3 loop is CASSPPNEAGEQFF. The CDR3 region has the DNA TGTGCCAGCAGCCCCCCTAATGAGGCCGGTGAGCAGTTCTTC.

This chain links TRBV7-6 with TRBJ1-1, with 9 bases aligning to TRBD1. This CDR3 comprises 14 residues. The V gene's germline CDR1 is SGHVS and CDR2 FNYEAQ. V trimming: 5 bases; J trimming: 6 bases; junction bases outside the gene matches: 7. Here the CDR3 reads CASSLNRGQAEAFF. The DNA of the CDR3 is TGTGCCAGCAGCCTCAACAGGGGGCAGGCTGAAGCTTTCTTT.

This chain links TRBV18 with TRBJ1-1; 7 positions agree with TRBD1. The germline V gene encodes CDR1 KGHSH and CDR2 LQKENI. The V and J ends lost 7 bases and 6 bases, in that order; junction bases with no gene match: 14. The CDR3 extends over 15 amino acids. The CDR3 region has the DNA TGTGCCAGCTGCCTCTTACCGGGACAGTTAGCTGAAGCTTTCTTT. As protein: CASCLLPGQLAEAFF.

This sequence joins TRBV18 and TRBJ1-1, with D possibly matching TRBD1 (5 bases). CDR1 is KGHSH, CDR2 LQKENI, per germline. The CDR3 covers 14 residues. V lost 3 bases and J lost 5, with 13 bases in between. The DNA for the CDR3 is TGTGCCAGCTCACCCCGGGGGGGGGAGACTGAAGCTTTCTTT. Its translation: CASSPRGGETEAFF.

As to this clonotype: A read error may be the cause here, since a much bigger clone is one base away. The rearrangement uses TRBV4-2 and TRBJ1-6; TRBD1 matches at 7 bases. Per germline, CDR1 LGHNA and CDR2 YNFKEQ. The CDR3 loop spans 14 amino acids. The CDR3 protein is CAGSQGTDNSPLHF. The CDR3 DNA reads as TGTGCCGGCAGCCAAGGGACAGATAATTCACCCCTCCACTTT.

The CDR3 DNA follows: TGTGCCAGCAGGAAACAGGGGCTTTCCGGGGACTCGAAGTTCTTC. Protein sequence: CASRKQGLSGDSKFF. The chain has TRBV2 and TRBJ2-1, with D possibly matching TRBD1 (7 bases). Germline CDR1 SNHLY, CDR2 FYNNEI. The CDR3 spans 15 residues. The V end was cut by 6 bases, the J end by 14 bases, with 26 bases between.

There are a few counts of this clonotype. This sequence joins TRBV21-1 and TRBJ2-7; no check of the table's D call, TRBD1, against the DNA was made. TRBV21-1 is a pseudogene locus. The CDR3 is 14 residues long. CDR3 DNA: TGTGCCAGCAGGCACGGGCGGTCCTCCTACGAGCAGTACTTC. This gives the protein CASRHGRSSYEQYF.

The chain couples TRBV11-2 to TRBJ1-1, with D perhaps TRBD1 (5 bases). V lost 1 base to trimming and J lost 11 bases, with 17 bases between them. The CDR3 is 14 residues long. Germline CDR1 is SGHAT and CDR2 is FQNNGV. The CDR3 loop is CASSLAGGHLRAFF. Written as DNA, the CDR3 is TGTGCCAGCAGCTTAGCGGGGGGTCACCTGAGGGCTTTCTTT.

Notes on this clonotype: The junction differs from germline at one of its ends, possibly a read error. The chain uses TRBV7-9 and TRBJ1-2, with 8 bases lining up with TRBD1. The germline gives CDR1 SEHNR, CDR2 FQNEAQ (reference sequence). The CDR3 loop spans 13 amino acids. CDR3 nucleotide sequence: TGTGCCAGCAGCGTCCGGGACAGGTCTCCTACGAACTTC. Encoded protein: CASSVRDRSPTNF.